This record covers a single TCR beta chain. Its antigen is undetermined. 60 Vbeta and 13 Jbeta primers were used in PCR. Profiling relied on immunoSEQ multiplex PCR, and the TCRdb table lists in-frame clones only, not all of them. In the table there are around 110,000 clones, roughly 77% of which are singletons. Trimming removed 0 bases at V and 0 bases at J, with 8 bases between. This CDR3 has 16 residues. Germline CDR1 reads MNHEY; CDR2 reads SVGAGI. The sample is drawn from a study of cytomegalovirus exposure and HLA in healthy donors. Points from the study as a whole: Later on, analysis showed that most CMV-associated TCR beta chains appeared to be HLA-restricted.

The V and J genes are TRBV6-5 and TRBJ1-4, with a tentative D call TRBD1 (5 bases). Sequenced material: PBMCs. The source of this sequence is a man in his forties or fifties in good health and CMV-seronegative. The CDR3 bases are TGTGCCAGCAGTTACTCACCCAGGGCAACTAATGAAAAACTGTTTTTT. This encodes CASSYSPRATNEKLFF.